This T cell receptor beta chain is from a study of glioma-infiltrating T cells after dendritic cell vaccination. Profiling relied on immunoSEQ multiplex PCR, and the TCRdb table lists in-frame clones only, not all of them. Counted here are more than 100,000 clones, roughly 79% occurring once; the ten biggest clones make up approximately 12%. Trimming pared 4 bases from V and 0 bases from J, leaving 16 bases between. The length of the CDR3 is 16 residues. Germline CDR1 reads LGHNA; CDR2 reads YSLEER. This TCR was sampled from a human donor with glioblastoma. Sequences were derived from blood, sampled before dendritic cell vaccination. This chain connects TRBV4-3 to TRBJ2-7; D possibly corresponds to TRBD2 (6 bases). This CDR3 reads CASSPGGSRSSYEQYF. The CDR3 bases are TGCGCCAGCAGCCCCGGGGGTTCGCGGAGCTCCTACGAGCAGTACTTC.